Below are 25 T cell receptor beta chains sequenced from a single sample in a study of T cells in Graves' hyperthyroidism and ophthalmopathy. The source material, RNA transcripts, was used to amplify TCR beta CDR3 regions. TCR CDR3 underwent first-round RT-PCR with the HTBI primer set. Using its own MiXCR run on the multiplex PCR reads, TCRdb lists one record per CDR3 protein. The sample lists roughly 630,000 distinct CDR3 sequences, about 15% occurring once. Material: blood. The receptor set was obtained from a woman aged 25 to 39 with Graves' hyperthyroidism.

V and J are TRBV20-1 and TRBJ2-3, with D tentatively TRBD1 (6 bases). Germline loops: CDR1 DFQATT, CDR2 SNEGSKA (reference sequence). With 6 bases removed from V and 0 bases from J, the gap between germline ends came to 16 bases. There are 15 residues in the CDR3. CDR3 in DNA: TGCAGTGCCGGCCCGGGACATACAAGCACAGATACGCAGTATTTT. Amino acids: CSAGPGHTSTDTQYF.

This clonotype came up once. This chain joins TRBV6-2 or TRBV6-3 and TRBJ2-1, with D hard to call. Germline CDR1 is MNHEY and CDR2 is SVGEGT. V gave up 0 bases and J gave up 2 bases, with 14 bases separating them. CDR3 length equals 17 residues. CDR3 region: CASSYSTPPTAYNEQFF. DNA for the CDR3: TGTGCCAGCAGTTACTCTACCCCCCCCACGGCCTACAATGAGCAGTTCTTC.

This chain uses TRBV10-3 with TRBJ2-3; 12 nucleotides line up with TRBD2. CDR3 length: 19 amino acids. Germline loops: CDR1 ENHRY, CDR2 SYGVKD. J lost 1 base, V lost 4 bases, and 12 bases had no gene match. The CDR3 loop is CAISVLAGGTVVGTDTQYF. The CDR3 DNA is TGTGCCATCAGTGTACTAGCGGGAGGCACGGTGGTGGGCACAGATACGCAGTATTTT.

This clonotype has a count of ten or more. The chain combines TRBV7-9 with TRBJ1-1; D gene unclear. The CDR3 loop spans 12 amino acids. Germline V CDR1 and CDR2: SEHNR, FQNEAQ (reference sequence). Trimming stripped 2 bases from V and 3 bases from J, with 4 bases between. CDR3 DNA sequence: TGTGCCAGCAGCTTATTAGACACTGAAGCTTTCTTT. This codes for CASSLLDTEAFF.

CDR3 residues: CAISGAQGMDNEQFF. The DNA for the CDR3 is TGTGCCATCAGTGGTGCCCAAGGGATGGACAATGAGCAGTTCTTC. This chain links TRBV10-3 with TRBJ2-1; D unresolved. The V end lost 4 bases, the J end lost 5 bases, and 15 bases lay between the germline ends. The CDR3 covers 15 residues. Germline V CDR1 and CDR2: ENHRY, SYGVKD.

V and J are TRBV6-2 or TRBV6-3 and TRBJ2-1; TRBD1 matches at 8 bases. This CDR3 spans 16 amino acids. Germline V lookup: CDR1 MNHEY, CDR2 SVGEGT. The ends lost 7 bases at V and 0 bases at J; junction bases unmatched: 8. The CDR3 coding sequence is TGTGCCAGCACCCCACGGGACAGGAGCTCCTACAATGAGCAGTTCTTC. Translated, it gives CASTPRDRSSYNEQFF.

This clonotype was recorded at least ten times. The rearrangement links TRBV20-1 to TRBJ2-3; 9 bases map to TRBD2. Germline values: CDR1 DFQATT, CDR2 SNEGSKA (reference sequence). The length of the CDR3 is 14 residues. V trimming: 2 bases; J trimming: 4 bases; junction bases outside the gene matches: 4. CDR3 nucleotides: TGCAGTGCTAGAACGGGACTAGCACCAGATACGCAGTATTTT. This translates into CSARTGLAPDTQYF.

This sequence joins TRBV12-3 or TRBV12-4 and TRBJ1-5; D is unclear. V was pared by 3 bases and J by 5 bases, with 8 bases between. This CDR3 is 13 amino acids long. CDR3 coding DNA: TGTGCCAGCAGTTTTTATTCTGATCAGCCCCAGCATTTT. It is translated as CASSFYSDQPQHF.

V gene TRBV4-2 combines with J gene TRBJ2-2, with 10 bases that match TRBD2. CDR1 LGHNA and CDR2 YNFKEQ come from the germline V gene. The CDR3 length is 16 residues. Trimming took 1 base from V and 6 from J; bases not matched to a gene: 5. In nucleotides, the CDR3 is TGTGCCAGCAGCCAAGTTGCGGGACTAGCGTCCGGGGAGCTGTTTTTT. It yields the protein CASSQVAGLASGELFF.

This clonotype was counted many times. This rearrangement joins TRBV12-5 to TRBJ1-5, with a tentative D call TRBD1 (5 bases). The CDR3 length is 14 residues. CDR1 and CDR2 (germline): LGHNT, FRNRAP. V dropped 2 bases and J dropped 9 bases, with 14 bases sitting between them. CDR3 protein: CASGLSGRGLPQHF. The CDR3 nucleotides are TGTGCTAGTGGTTTGAGCGGTCGGGGACTGCCCCAGCATTTT.

The rearrangement joins TRBV6-2 or TRBV6-3 to TRBJ1-5; D is possibly TRBD1 (5 bases). CDR3 length: 20 amino acids. Between the trimmed V and J ends, which lost 2 bases and 3 bases, there was a span of 26 bases. Germline assignment: CDR1 MNHEY and CDR2 SVGEGT. The CDR3, as DNA: TGTGCCAGCAGTTACCTTCTTGGGCAGGCAATGGGGGAAATCAATCAGCCCCAGCATTTT. This encodes CASSYLLGQAMGEINQPQHF.

Concerning this clonotype itself: With a much larger clone just one base away, this may be a read error. V is TRBV6-1 and J is TRBJ1-1, with D unclear. The CDR3 spans 12 residues. Trimming shortened V by 5 bases and J by 9 bases, and 13 bases separated the two germline ends. From germline, CDR1 is MNHNS and CDR2 SASEGT. The CDR3 loop reads CASSHDTRKAFF. For the CDR3, the DNA is TGTGCCAGCAGTCATGATACCAGAAAAGCTTTCTTT.

This clonotype occurred many times. The J gene is TRBJ2-3, the V gene TRBV27, with D possibly matching TRBD2 (6 bases). The CDR3 spans 12 residues. V was shortened by 2 bases and J by 9 bases, with 9 bases between the two germline ends. The germline CDR1 and CDR2 sequences are MNHEY and SMNVEV (reference sequence). CDR3 sequence: CASSLTAGTQYF. The CDR3 DNA reads TGTGCCAGCAGTTTAACGGCGGGAACGCAGTATTTT.

This clonotype was recorded at least ten times. The J gene is TRBJ1-2, the V gene TRBV27; 9 bases are shared with TRBD1. The germline V gene encodes CDR1 MNHEY and CDR2 SMNVEV (reference sequence). The CDR3 totals 13 residues. V lost 5 bases to trimming and J lost 7 bases; unmatched junction nucleotides: 5. CDR3 bases: TGTGCCAGCAGTCCCATGGGACAGGGTGGCTACACCTTC. It codes for CASSPMGQGGYTF.

This clonotype was seen a few times. The CDR3 DNA follows: TGTGCCAGCAGCTTGGTTACGGTAGCGGGAGCAGATACGCAGTATTTT. It is translated as CASSLVTVAGADTQYF. This rearrangement joins TRBV5-5 to TRBJ2-3; 9 bases fit TRBD2. CDR3 length: 16 residues. Germline V lookup: CDR1 SGHKS, CDR2 YYEKEE (reference sequence). V shed 0 bases and J 4 bases; nucleotides not matched to a gene: 6. Supplemented by reference TRBV5-5 and TRBJ2-3, the full variable domain reads DAGVTQSPTHLIKTRGQQVTLRCSPISGHKSVSWYQQVLGQGPQFIFQYYEKEERGRGNFPDRFSARQFPNYSSELNVNALLLGDSALYLCASSLVTVAGADTQYFGPGTRLTVL.

The table lists this clonotype with many counts. The V call is TRBV7-9, the J call TRBJ2-5; 11 positions agree with TRBD2. The ends lost 5 bases at V and 8 bases at J; junction bases unmatched: 25. CDR3 length: 20 residues. CDR1 is SEHNR and CDR2 is FQNEAQ in the germline V gene (reference sequence). CDR3 nucleotide sequence: TGTGCCAGCAGCCCCCCTCCCCTGACTAGCGGGACGGGCTTCAGGGCCACCCAGTACTTC. Its translation is CASSPPPLTSGTGFRATQYF. The whole variable domain, remainder taken from reference TRBV7-9 and TRBJ2-5, is DTGVSQNPRHKITKRGQNVTFRCDPISEHNRLYWYRQTLGQGPEFLTYFQNEAQLEKSRLLSDRFSAERPKGSFSTLEIQRTEQGDSAMYLCASSPPPLTSGTGFRATQYFGPGTRLLVL.

V and J are TRBV28 and TRBJ2-7; 8 nucleotides match TRBD1. V dropped 8 bases and J dropped 3; count of bases not matched to a gene: 12. Germline V gene data show CDR1 as MDHEN and CDR2 as SYDVKM. The CDR3 contains 15 residues. The CDR3 region is CASGASGGVYYEQYF. Here the CDR3 DNA reads TGTGCCAGCGGTGCCTCAGGGGGCGTTTACTACGAGCAGTACTTC. The full variable domain, with the rest looked up from reference TRBV28 and TRBJ2-7, is DVKVTQSSRYLVKRTGEKVFLECVQDMDHENMFWYRQDPGLGLRLIYFSYDVKMKEKGDIPEGYSVSREKKERFSLILESASTNQTSMYLCASGASGGVYYEQYFGPGTRLTVT.

This clonotype occurred many times. The V gene is TRBV27, the J gene TRBJ1-1; D might be TRBD1 (5 bases). The CDR3 extends over 15 amino acids. Germline V lookup: CDR1 MNHEY, CDR2 SMNVEV (reference sequence). Trimming cost V 3 bases and J 3 bases, with 14 bases left between them. The CDR3 here is CASSLWSMGDTEAFF. In DNA, the CDR3 is TGTGCCAGCAGTTTGTGGTCGATGGGGGACACTGAAGCTTTCTTT.

This clonotype has just a few counts. The chain links TRBV5-4 to TRBJ1-6; TRBD1 matches 9 bases. Germline V gene sequence: CDR1 SGHNT, CDR2 YYREEE (reference sequence). The CDR3 is 16 amino acids. The junction had 9 bases not matched to a gene; V was cut back by 2 bases and J by 9 bases. The CDR3 is CASSFGGTGPTSPLHF. CDR3 in DNA: TGTGCCAGCAGCTTCGGAGGGACAGGGCCGACTTCACCCCTCCACTTT.

This clonotype has ten or more counts. This sequence joins TRBV6-1 and TRBJ2-7; TRBD1 matches at 8 bases. In germline, CDR1 is MNHNS, CDR2 SASEGT. V dropped 5 bases and J dropped 3; count of bases not matched to a gene: 9. This CDR3 has 15 residues. The CDR3 DNA reads TGTGCCAGCAGTTATAGTCGACAGGGGAACTACGAGCAGTACTTC. This translates into CASSYSRQGNYEQYF.

This clonotype was picked up many times. The rearrangement joins TRBV27 to TRBJ1-2, with D possibly being TRBD1 (6 bases). This CDR3 region has 13 residues. Germline-derived CDR1 and CDR2 are MNHEY and SMNVEV (reference sequence). V was shortened by 8 bases and J by 2 bases, with 12 bases between the two germline ends. This chain's CDR3 is CASGRGLNYGYTF. For the CDR3, the DNA is TGTGCCAGCGGCAGGGGATTAAACTATGGCTACACCTTC.

The V call is TRBV2, the J call TRBJ1-3, with D unresolved. The CDR3 is 15 residues long. Between the trimmed V and J ends, which lost 3 bases and 0 bases, there was a span of 9 bases. Germline V gene sequence: CDR1 SNHLY, CDR2 FYNNEI. The CDR3 DNA sequence: TGTGCCAGCAGTGAGGAGTCCTACTCTGGAAACACCATATATTTT. Protein product: CASSEESYSGNTIYF.

This clonotype was counted between two and nine times. V usage is TRBV19 and J usage is TRBJ1-5; D not resolved. V was pared by 7 bases and J by 6 bases, with 22 bases between. The germline V gene encodes CDR1 LNHDA and CDR2 SQIVND (reference sequence). The CDR3 is 16 amino acids. CDR3 bases: TGTGCCAGTACCCCCCCCCCGGGTGGGGTACCTCAGCCCCAGCATTTT. As protein: CASTPPPGGVPQPQHF.

This chain links TRBV6-1 with TRBJ2-1; 12 bases line up with TRBD2. With 7 bases clipped from V and 6 bases from J, the junction kept 16 bases outside the gene matches. Germline lookup yields CDR1 MNHNS and CDR2 SASEGT. This CDR3 has 18 amino acids. The CDR3 nucleotides are TGTGCCAGCATCCTCGCCCCCCTACTAGCGGGAGGCGTCAATGAGCAGTTCTTC. Its translation: CASILAPLLAGGVNEQFF.

This clonotype was observed a few times. The chain uses TRBV16 and TRBJ2-7; D remains ambiguous. The ends were cut back, 0 bases at V and 1 base at J, with 10 bases in the middle. CDR3 length equals 15 residues. The germline V gene has CDR1 KGHSY and CDR2 FQNENV. The CDR3 nucleotides are TGTGCCAGCAGCCAATCACCCTACACTTCCTACGAGCAGTACTTC. Its protein is CASSQSPYTSYEQYF. The full variable domain, with the rest looked up from reference TRBV16 and TRBJ2-7, is GEEVAQTPKHLVRGEGQKAKLYCAPIKGHSYVFWYQQVLKNEFKFLISFQNENVFDETGMPKERFSAKCLPNSPCSLEIQATKLEDSAVYFCASSQSPYTSYEQYFGPGTRLTVT.